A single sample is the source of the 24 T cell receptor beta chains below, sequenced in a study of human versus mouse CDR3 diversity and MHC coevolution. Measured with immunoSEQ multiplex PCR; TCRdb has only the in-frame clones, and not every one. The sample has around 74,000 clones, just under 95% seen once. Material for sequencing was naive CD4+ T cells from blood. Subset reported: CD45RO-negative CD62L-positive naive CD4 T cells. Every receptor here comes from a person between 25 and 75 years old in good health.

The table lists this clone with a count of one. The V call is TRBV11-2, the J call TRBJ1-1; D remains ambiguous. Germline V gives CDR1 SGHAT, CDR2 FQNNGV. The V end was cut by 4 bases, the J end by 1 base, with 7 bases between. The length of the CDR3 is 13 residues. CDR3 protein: CASSSSENTEAFF. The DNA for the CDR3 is TGTGCCAGCAGCTCTTCAGAGAACACTGAAGCTTTCTTT.

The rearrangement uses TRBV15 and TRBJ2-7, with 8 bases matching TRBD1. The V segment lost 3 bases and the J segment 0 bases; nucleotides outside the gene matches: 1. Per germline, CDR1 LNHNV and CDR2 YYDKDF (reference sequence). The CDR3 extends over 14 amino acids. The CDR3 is CATSSQGASYEQYF. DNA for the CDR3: TGTGCCACCAGCAGTCAGGGGGCCTCCTACGAGCAGTACTTC.

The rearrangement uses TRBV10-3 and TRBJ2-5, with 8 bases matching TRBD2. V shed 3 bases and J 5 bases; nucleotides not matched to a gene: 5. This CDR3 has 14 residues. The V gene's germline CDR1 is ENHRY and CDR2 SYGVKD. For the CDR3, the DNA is TGTGCCATCAGTGATAGCGGGAAGGGGGAGACCCAGTACTTC. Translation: CAISDSGKGETQYF.

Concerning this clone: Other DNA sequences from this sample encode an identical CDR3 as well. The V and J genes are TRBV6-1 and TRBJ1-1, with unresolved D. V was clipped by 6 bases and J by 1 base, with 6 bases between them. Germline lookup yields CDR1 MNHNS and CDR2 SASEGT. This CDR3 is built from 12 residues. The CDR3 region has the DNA TGTGCCAGCAGGGCAGGGAACACTGAAGCTTTCTTT. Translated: CASRAGNTEAFF.

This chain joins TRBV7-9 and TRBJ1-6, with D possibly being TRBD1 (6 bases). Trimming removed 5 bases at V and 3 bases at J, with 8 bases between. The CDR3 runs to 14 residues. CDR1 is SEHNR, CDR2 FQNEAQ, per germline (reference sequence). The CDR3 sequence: CASSPDSYNSPLHF. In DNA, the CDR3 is TGTGCCAGCAGCCCGGACAGCTATAATTCACCCCTCCACTTT.

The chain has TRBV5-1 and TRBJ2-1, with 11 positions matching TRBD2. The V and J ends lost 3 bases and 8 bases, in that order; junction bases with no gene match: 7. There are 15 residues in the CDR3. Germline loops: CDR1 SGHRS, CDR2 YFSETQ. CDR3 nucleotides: TGCGCCAGCAGCTCCACTAGCGGGAGTCGGGATGAGCAGTTCTTC. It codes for CASSSTSGSRDEQFF.

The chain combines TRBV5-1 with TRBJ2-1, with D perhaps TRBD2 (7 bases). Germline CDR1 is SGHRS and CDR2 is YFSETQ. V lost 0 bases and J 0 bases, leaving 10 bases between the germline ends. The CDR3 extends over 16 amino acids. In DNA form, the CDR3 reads TGCGCCAGCAGCTTGGAGGGGGGGAGCTCCTACAATGAGCAGTTCTTC. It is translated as CASSLEGGSSYNEQFF.

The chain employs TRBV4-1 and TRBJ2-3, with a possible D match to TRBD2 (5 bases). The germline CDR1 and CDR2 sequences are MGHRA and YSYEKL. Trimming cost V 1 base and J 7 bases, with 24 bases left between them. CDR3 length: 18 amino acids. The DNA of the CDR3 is TGCGCCAGCAGCCAAGGTCGGGCAGCCGGGAAATCGAAAAATACGCAGTATTTT. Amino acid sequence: CASSQGRAAGKSKNTQYF.

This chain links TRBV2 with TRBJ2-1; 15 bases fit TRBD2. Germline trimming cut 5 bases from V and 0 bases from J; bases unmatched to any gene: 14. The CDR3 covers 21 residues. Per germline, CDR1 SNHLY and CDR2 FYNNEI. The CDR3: CASSSEGLAGGRLSSYNEQFF. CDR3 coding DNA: TGTGCCAGCAGTTCCGAGGGACTAGCGGGGGGCCGCCTAAGCTCCTACAATGAGCAGTTCTTC.

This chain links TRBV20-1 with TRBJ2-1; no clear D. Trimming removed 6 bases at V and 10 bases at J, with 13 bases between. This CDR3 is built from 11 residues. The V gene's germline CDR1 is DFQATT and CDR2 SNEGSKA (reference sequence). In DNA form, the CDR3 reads TGCAGTGCCGCCCTGGTGGGCGAGCAGTTCTTC. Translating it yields CSAALVGEQFF.

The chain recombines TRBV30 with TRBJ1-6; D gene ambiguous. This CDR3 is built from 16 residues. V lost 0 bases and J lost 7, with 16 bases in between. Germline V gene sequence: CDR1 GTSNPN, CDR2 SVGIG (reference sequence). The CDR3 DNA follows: TGTGCCTGGAGTGTACTCGGGGTAGATGGAAATTCACCCCTCCACTTT. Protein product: CAWSVLGVDGNSPLHF.

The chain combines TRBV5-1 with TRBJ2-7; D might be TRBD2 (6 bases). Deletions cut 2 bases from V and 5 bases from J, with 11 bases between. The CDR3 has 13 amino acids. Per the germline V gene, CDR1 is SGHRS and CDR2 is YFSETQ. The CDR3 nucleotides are TGCGCCAGCAGCTTTACGGGAGACCACGAGCAGTACTTC. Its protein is CASSFTGDHEQYF. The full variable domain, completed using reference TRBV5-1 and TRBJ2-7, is KAGVTQTPRYLIKTRGQQVTLSCSPISGHRSVSWYQQTPGQGLQFLFEYFSETQRNKGNFPGRFSGRQFSNSRSEMNVSTLELGDSALYLCASSFTGDHEQYFGPGTRLTVT.

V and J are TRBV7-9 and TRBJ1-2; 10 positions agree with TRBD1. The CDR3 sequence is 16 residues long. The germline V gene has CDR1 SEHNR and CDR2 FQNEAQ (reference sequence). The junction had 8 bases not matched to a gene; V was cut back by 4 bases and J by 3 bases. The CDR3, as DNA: TGTGCCAGCAGCTCCTTCGAGGGGACAGGGGACTATGGCTACACCTTC. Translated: CASSSFEGTGDYGYTF.

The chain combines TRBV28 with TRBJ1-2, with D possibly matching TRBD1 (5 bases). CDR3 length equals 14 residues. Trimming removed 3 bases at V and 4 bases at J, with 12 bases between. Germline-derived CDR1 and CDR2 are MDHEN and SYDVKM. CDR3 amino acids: CASSFVQGRYGYTF. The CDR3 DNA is TGTGCCAGCAGTTTTGTTCAGGGTCGCTATGGCTACACCTTC.

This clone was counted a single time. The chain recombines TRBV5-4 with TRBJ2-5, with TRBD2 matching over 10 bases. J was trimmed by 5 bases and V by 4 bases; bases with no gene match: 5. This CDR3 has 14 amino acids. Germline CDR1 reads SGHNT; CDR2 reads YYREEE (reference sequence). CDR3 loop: CASSIAGGVETQYF. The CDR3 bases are TGTGCCAGCAGCATAGCGGGGGGTGTGGAGACCCAGTACTTC.

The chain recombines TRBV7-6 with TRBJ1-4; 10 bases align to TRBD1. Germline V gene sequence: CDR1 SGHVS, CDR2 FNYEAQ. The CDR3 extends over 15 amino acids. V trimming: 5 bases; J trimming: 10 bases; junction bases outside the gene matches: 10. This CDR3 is CASSPRTGQGVKLFF. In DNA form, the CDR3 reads TGTGCCAGCAGCCCCCGTACCGGACAGGGGGTAAAACTGTTTTTT.

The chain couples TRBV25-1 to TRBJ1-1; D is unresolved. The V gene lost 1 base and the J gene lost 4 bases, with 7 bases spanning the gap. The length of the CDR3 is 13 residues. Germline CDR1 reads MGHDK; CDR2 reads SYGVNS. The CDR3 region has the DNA TGTGCCAGCAGTGAATGGGAGGGCACTGAAGCTTTCTTT. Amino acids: CASSEWEGTEAFF.

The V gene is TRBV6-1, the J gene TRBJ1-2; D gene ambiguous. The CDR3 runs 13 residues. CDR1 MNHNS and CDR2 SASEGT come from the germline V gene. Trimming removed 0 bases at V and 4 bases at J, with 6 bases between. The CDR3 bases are TGTGCCAGCAGTGAAGCAGACACCTATGGCTACACCTTC. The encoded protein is CASSEADTYGYTF.

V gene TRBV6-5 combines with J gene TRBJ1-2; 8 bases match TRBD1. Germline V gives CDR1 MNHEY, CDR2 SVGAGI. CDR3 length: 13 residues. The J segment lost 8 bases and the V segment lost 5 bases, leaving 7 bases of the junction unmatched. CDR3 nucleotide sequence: TGTGCCAGCAGTCAGGACAGGGCGCGGGGCTACACCTTC. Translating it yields CASSQDRARGYTF.

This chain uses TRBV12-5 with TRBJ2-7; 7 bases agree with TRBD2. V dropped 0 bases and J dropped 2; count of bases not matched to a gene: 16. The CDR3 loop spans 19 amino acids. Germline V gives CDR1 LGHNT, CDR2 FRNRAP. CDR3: CASGLVLRAGRGVAYEQYF. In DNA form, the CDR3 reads TGTGCTAGTGGTTTGGTCCTTCGGGCGGGGAGGGGTGTGGCCTACGAGCAGTACTTC.

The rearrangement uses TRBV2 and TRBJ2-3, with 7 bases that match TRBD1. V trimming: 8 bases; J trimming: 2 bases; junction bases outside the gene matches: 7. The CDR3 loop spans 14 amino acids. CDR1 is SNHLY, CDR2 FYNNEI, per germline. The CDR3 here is CASQLQGDTDTQYF. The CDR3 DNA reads TGTGCCAGCCAGCTCCAGGGGGACACAGATACGCAGTATTTT. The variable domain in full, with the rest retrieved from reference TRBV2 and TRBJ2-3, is EPEVTQTPSHQVTQMGQEVILRCVPISNHLYFYWYRQILGQKVEFLVSFYNNEISEKSEIFDDQFSVERPDGSNFTLKIRSTKLEDSAMYFCASQLQGDTDTQYFGPGTRLTVL.

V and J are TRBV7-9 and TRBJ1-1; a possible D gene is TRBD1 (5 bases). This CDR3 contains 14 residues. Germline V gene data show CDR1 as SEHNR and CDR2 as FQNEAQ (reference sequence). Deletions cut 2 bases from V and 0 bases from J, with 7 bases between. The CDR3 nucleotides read TGTGCCAGCAGCTTACAGGGTATGAACACTGAAGCTTTCTTT. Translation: CASSLQGMNTEAFF.

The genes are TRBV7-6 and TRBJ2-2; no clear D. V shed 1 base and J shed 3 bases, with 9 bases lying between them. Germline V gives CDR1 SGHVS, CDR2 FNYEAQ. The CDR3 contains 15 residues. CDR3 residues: CASSLDRSYTGELFF. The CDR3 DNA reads TGTGCCAGCAGCTTAGACAGATCTTACACCGGGGAGCTGTTTTTT.

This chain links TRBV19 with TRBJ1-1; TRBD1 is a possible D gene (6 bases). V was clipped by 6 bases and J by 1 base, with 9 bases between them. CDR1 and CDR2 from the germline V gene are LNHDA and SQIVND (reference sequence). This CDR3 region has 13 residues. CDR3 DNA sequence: TGTGCCAGTAGGGGACATCAGAACACTGAAGCTTTCTTT. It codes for CASRGHQNTEAFF. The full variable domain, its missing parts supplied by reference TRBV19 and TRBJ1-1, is DGGITQSPKYLFRKEGQNVTLSCEQNLNHDAMYWYRQDPGQGLRLIYYSQIVNDFQKGDIAEGYSVSREKKESFPLTVTSAQKNPTAFYLCASRGHQNTEAFFGQGTRLTVV.